This TCR beta chain was observed in a study of blood T cell repertoires in COVID-19 (dated by TCRdb to about 2020). For context, the study as a whole: The collaborator samples originated in the United States, Italy and Spain and spanned the acute and convalescent phases of COVID-19. Samples came from the ongoing ImmuneRACE study (first 160 participants) plus 1,254 subjects from 6 global collaborators. Nearly every sample came with metadata listing a de-identified subject ID, COVID-19 status, age in years and sex. HLA class I and class II types, where available, came from metadata supplied by the sample provider rather than from assay-based typing. A freely available public database, intended as a resource for researchers studying the immune response to SARS-CoV-2, is where the repertoires were released. The material from the prospective study consisted of cDNA or gDNA derived from T cells, B-cell-depleted T cells, or PBMCs. Subjects who had been exposed to COVID-19, were actively infected with it, or had recovered from it provided the deeply sampled blood TCRbeta repertoires that made up the dataset.

General study outcomes and caveats: Clinical and demographic metadata were provided uncurated, with the amount varying by source and participant.

Note on this clone: The antigen it recognizes is unknown. Base qualities are missing; no much larger clone stands one base away.

In Seattle, one collaborating source enrolled patients while the infection was active and tracked those patients longitudinally over the course of disease. Each collaborating institution followed its own protocols to collect whole blood in K2EDTA tubes. For TCRbeta analysis, collaborators shipped samples as frozen whole blood, isolated PBMCs, or DNA extracted from either of those sample types. The immunoSEQ Assay, a bias-controlled multiplex PCR, was used to amplify TCRbeta CDR3 regions from genomic DNA. As for the original processing: The number of nucleated cells in each sample was estimated from the amplification of reference gene primers within the assay. To quantify the absolute abundance of each unique TCRbeta CDR3 rearrangement, sequence reads were collapsed and filtered. For each sample, productive Simpson clonality was calculated as the square root of Simpson's diversity index over productive rearrangements. Sourced from immuneACCESS, this table was stored by TCRdb with only in-frame sequences that have V and J called. A share of the clones is absent; for the studies checked, an unresolved V gene accounts for under half, and the remainder has no known explanation. Clonal size and the V and J genes are those of that table, whereas D and trimming came from the DNA. The sample data list 200,000 to 300,000 clones, and over 90% of these were observed just once. The top ten constitute about 0.79% of the sample.

The CDR3 runs 14 residues from the cysteine to the phenylalanine. The read is trimmed to its CDR3 DNA, 42 bases read in frame from base 1. V and J are trimmed by 11 bases and 5 bases, and the gene matches miss 14 bases of the junction. As encoded in the germline V gene, CDR1 is MNHEY while CDR2 is SVGAGI. The rearrangement combines TRBV6-5 with TRBJ1-1; TRBD1 lines up with 7 middle nucleotides. The clonotype originates from a man aged 25 to 40 with COVID-19, enrolled during active disease. Sequencing was done on a sample of peripheral blood. At the DNA level, the sequence is TGTGCCGCCAGGCAGTTACAGGGGACTACTGAAGCTTTCTTT. This is translated as CAARQLQGTTEAFF.